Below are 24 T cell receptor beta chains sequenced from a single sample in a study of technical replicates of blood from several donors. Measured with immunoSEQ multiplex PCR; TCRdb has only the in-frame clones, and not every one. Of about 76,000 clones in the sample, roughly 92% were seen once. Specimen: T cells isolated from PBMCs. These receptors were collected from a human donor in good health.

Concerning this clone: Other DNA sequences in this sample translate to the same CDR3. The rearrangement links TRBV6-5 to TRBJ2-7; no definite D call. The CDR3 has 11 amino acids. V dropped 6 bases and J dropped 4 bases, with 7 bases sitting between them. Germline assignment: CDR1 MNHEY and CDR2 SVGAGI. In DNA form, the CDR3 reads TGTGCCAGCAGGGGCTATTACGAGCAGTACTTC. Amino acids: CASRGYYEQYF.

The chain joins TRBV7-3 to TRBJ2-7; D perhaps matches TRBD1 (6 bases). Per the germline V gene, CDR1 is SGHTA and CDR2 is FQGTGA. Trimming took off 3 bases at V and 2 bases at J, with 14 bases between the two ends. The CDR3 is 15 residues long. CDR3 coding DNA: TGTGCCAGCAGCTTGTTCCCAGGGGAGACCTACGAGCAGTACTTC. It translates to CASSLFPGETYEQYF.

The CDR3 region has the DNA TGCAGCGTTGAAGAGTCGGGAGTATACGAGCAGTACTTC. Its translation: CSVEESGVYEQYF. V usage is TRBV29-1 and J usage is TRBJ2-7; a weak D match, TRBD2 (6 bases). The CDR3 totals 13 residues. Germline V gene lookup returns CDR1 SQVTM and CDR2 ANQGSEA. With 0 bases removed from V and 4 bases from J, the gap between germline ends came to 10 bases.

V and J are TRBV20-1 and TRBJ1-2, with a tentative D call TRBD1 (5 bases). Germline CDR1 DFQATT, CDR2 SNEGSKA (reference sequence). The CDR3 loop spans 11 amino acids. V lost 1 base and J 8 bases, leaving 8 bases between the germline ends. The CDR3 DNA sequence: TGCAGTGCTAGAGGGGGCCGGGGCTACACCTTC. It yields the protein CSARGGRGYTF.

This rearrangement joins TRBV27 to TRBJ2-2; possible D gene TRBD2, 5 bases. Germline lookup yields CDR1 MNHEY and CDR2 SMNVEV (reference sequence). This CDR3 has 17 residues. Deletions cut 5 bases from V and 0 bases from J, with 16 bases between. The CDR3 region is CASSPSLGNANTGELFF. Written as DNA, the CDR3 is TGTGCCAGCAGTCCATCACTCGGGAACGCGAACACCGGGGAGCTGTTTTTT.

DNA for the CDR3: TGCGCCAGCAGTGAGCTAAATGAGCAGTTCTTC. Protein: CASSELNEQFF. The chain recombines TRBV10-2 with TRBJ2-1; no clear D gene. The CDR3 runs 11 residues. Germline CDR1 is WSHSY and CDR2 is SAAADI. V was cut by 2 bases and J by 7 bases, with 3 bases left in between.

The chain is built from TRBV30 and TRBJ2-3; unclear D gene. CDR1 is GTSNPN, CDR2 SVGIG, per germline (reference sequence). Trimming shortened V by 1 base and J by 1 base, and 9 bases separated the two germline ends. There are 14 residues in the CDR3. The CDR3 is CAWSGIGGTDTQYF. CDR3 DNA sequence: TGTGCCTGGAGTGGAATTGGAGGCACAGATACGCAGTATTTT.

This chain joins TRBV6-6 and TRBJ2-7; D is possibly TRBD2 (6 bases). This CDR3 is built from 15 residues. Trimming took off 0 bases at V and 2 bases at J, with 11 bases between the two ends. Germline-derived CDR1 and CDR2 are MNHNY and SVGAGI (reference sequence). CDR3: CASSYSTGAAYEQYF. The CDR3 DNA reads TGTGCCAGCAGTTACTCGACGGGAGCCGCCTACGAGCAGTACTTC.

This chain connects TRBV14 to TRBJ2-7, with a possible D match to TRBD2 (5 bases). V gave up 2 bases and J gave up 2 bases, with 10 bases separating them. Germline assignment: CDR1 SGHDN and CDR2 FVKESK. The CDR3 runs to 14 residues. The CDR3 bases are TGTGCCAGCAGCCAACTGCACGGGGCCTACGAGCAGTACTTC. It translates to CASSQLHGAYEQYF.

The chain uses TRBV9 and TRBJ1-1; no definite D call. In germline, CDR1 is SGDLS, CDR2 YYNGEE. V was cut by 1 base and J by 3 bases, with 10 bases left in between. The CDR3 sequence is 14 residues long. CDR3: CASSVQDTYTEAFF. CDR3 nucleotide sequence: TGTGCCAGCAGCGTACAAGATACTTACACTGAAGCTTTCTTT.

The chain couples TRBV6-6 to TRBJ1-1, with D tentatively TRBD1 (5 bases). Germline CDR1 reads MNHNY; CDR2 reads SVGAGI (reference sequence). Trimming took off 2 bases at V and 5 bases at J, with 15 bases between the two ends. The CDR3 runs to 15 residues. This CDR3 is CASSYRGWGGTEAFF. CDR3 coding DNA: TGTGCCAGCAGTTACCGGGGGTGGGGAGGAACTGAAGCTTTCTTT.

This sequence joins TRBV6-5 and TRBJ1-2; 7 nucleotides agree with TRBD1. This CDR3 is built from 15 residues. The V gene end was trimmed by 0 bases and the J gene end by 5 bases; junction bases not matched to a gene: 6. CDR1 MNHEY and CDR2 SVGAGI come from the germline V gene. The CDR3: CASSYSGQTLYGYTF. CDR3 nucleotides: TGTGCCAGCAGTTACTCGGGACAGACCTTATATGGCTACACCTTC.

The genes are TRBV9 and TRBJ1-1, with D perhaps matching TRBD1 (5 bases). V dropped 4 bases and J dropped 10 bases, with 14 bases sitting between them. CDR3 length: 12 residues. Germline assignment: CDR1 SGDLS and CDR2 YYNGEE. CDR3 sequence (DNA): TGTGCCAGCAGCAATCAGGGAAGTAGAGCTTTCTTT. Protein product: CASSNQGSRAFF. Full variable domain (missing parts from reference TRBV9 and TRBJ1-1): DSGVTQTPKHLITATGQRVTLRCSPRSGDLSVYWYQQSLDQGLQFLIQYYNGEERAKGNILERFSAQQFPDLHSELNLSSLELGDSALYFCASSNQGSRAFFGQGTRLTVV.

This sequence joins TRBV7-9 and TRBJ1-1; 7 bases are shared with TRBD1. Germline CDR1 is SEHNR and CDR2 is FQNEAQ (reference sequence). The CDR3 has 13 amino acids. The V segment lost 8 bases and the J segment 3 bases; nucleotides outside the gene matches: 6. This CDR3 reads CASLQGTYTEAFF. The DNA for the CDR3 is TGTGCCAGCTTACAGGGGACATACACTGAAGCTTTCTTT.

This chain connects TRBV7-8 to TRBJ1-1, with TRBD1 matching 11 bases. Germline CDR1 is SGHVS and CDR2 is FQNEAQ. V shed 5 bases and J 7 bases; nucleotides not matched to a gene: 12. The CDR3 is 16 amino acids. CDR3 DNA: TGTGCCAGCAGCCGCGCAGGACAGGGGGCTCGGAATGAAGCTTTCTTT. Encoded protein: CASSRAGQGARNEAFF.

The CDR3 nucleotides read TGTGCCAGCAGACGGTCACTAGCGGGAGAAGATACGCAGTATTTT. Translating it yields CASRRSLAGEDTQYF. The rearrangement links TRBV6-1 to TRBJ2-3; 11 positions match TRBD2. This CDR3 spans 15 amino acids. Germline CDR1 reads MNHNS; CDR2 reads SASEGT. The V segment lost 6 bases and the J segment 5 bases; nucleotides outside the gene matches: 7.

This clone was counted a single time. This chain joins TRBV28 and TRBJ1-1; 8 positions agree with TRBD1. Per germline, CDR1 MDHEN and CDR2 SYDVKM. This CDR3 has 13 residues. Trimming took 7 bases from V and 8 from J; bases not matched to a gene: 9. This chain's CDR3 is CASMITRDREAFF. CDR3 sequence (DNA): TGTGCCAGCATGATAACCCGGGACAGGGAAGCTTTCTTT.

The chain's CDR3 is CASCSGVSGRADEQFF. As DNA, the CDR3 is TGTGCCAGCTGCTCGGGCGTGAGCGGGAGGGCCGATGAGCAGTTCTTC. The chain is built from TRBV6-4 and TRBJ2-1, with 10 bases identical to TRBD2. The V gene end was trimmed by 8 bases and the J gene end by 8 bases; junction bases not matched to a gene: 15. The CDR3 length is 16 residues. Germline V gene lookup returns CDR1 MRHNA and CDR2 SNTAGT.

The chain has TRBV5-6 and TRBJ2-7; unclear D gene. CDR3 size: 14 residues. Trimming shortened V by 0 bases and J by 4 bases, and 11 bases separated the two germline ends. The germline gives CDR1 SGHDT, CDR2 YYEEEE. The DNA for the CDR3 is TGTGCCAGCAGCTTGGGCCTTCGGTGGTACGAGCAGTACTTC. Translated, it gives CASSLGLRWYEQYF.

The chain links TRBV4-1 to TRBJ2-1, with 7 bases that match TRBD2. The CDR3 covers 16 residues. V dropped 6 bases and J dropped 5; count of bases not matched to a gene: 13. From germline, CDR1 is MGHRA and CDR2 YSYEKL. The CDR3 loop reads CASSQNQRDFHNEQFF. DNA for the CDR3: TGCGCCAGCAGTCAGAACCAGCGGGATTTCCACAATGAGCAGTTCTTC.

The CDR3 nucleotides read TGTGCCAGCAGTTTAGGGACTAGCGGGAGCAATGAGCAGTTCTTC. It specifies CASSLGTSGSNEQFF. The chain has TRBV28 and TRBJ2-1, with TRBD2 matching over 14 bases. The CDR3 is 15 amino acids. J lost 6 bases, V lost 2 bases, and 0 bases had no gene match. The germline V gene has CDR1 MDHEN and CDR2 SYDVKM.

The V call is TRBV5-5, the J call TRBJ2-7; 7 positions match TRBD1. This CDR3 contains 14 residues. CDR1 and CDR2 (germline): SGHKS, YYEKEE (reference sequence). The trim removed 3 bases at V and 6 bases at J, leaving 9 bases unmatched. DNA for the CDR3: TGTGCCAGCAGCTGGTTGACAGGGTTGGGCGAGCAGTACTTC. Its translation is CASSWLTGLGEQYF. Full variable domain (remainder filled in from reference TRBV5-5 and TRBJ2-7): DAGVTQSPTHLIKTRGQQVTLRCSPISGHKSVSWYQQVLGQGPQFIFQYYEKEERGRGNFPDRFSARQFPNYSSELNVNALLLGDSALYLCASSWLTGLGEQYFGPGTRLTVT.

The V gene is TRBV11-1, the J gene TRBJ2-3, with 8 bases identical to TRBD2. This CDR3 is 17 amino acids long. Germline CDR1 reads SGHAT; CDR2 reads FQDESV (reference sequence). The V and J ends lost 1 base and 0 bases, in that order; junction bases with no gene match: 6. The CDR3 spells CASSLDEREYSTDTQYF. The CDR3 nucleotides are TGTGCCAGCAGCTTAGACGAGCGGGAGTATAGCACAGATACGCAGTATTTT.

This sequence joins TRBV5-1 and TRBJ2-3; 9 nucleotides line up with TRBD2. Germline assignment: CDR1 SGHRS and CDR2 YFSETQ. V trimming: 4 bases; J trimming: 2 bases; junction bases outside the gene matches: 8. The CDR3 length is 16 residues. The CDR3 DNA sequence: TGCGCCAGCAGCCGGACGCGACTAGCGGTCACAGATACGCAGTATTTT. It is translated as CASSRTRLAVTDTQYF.